This T cell receptor (beta chain) was recorded in a study of cytomegalovirus exposure and HLA in healthy donors. Notes on the study in general: As immune exposure information, only CMV serostatus was available. When analyzed later, a missense DCLRE1C variant was found to be linked to TCR beta V- and J-gene trimming. Associated with cytomegalovirus, according to the listing, were around 170 TCR beta chains.

Healthy bone marrow donors formed the donor group. This CDR3 is 14 amino acids long. Germline V gives CDR1 WNHNN, CDR2 SYGVQD (reference sequence). V was cut by 5 bases and J by 2 bases, with 12 bases left in between. Of note for this clone: The antigen remains undetermined.

Researchers ran the PCR with 60 Vbeta and 13 Jbeta primers. Sequenced by immunoSEQ multiplex PCR; TCRdb stores in-frame clones only, minus some. Among 160,000 or so clones listed, 75% to 90% were seen once. The clonotype comes from a woman aged 18-29 years in good health and CMV-seronegative. The V and J genes are TRBV10-1 and TRBJ1-1; D perhaps matches TRBD1 (6 bases). Sequenced: PBMCs. The CDR3 DNA is TGCGCCAGCAGTTTTAACAGGGCCAACACTGAAGCTTTCTTT. This encodes CASSFNRANTEAFF.